Below are 18 T cell receptor beta chains sequenced from a single sample in a study of cytomegalovirus exposure and HLA in healthy donors. The study ran its PCR with 60 Vbeta and 13 Jbeta primers. The data were produced by immunoSEQ multiplex PCR, yet TCRdb's version contains in-frame clones alone and is incomplete. The table lists roughly 160,000 clones, 80% of them singletons, with approximately 1.3% in the top ten. The sample comprised PBMCs. These receptor sequences come from a man aged 30 to 45 in good health and CMV-seronegative.

This sequence joins TRBV4-2 and TRBJ2-7, with TRBD1 matching over 8 bases. J was trimmed by 3 bases and V by 4 bases; bases with no gene match: 5. Germline V gene sequence: CDR1 LGHNA, CDR2 YNFKEQ. The CDR3 consists of 14 residues. CDR3 nucleotide sequence: TGTGCCAGCAGCCCCGTGGGGACAGGCTACGAGCAGTACTTC. Amino acids: CASSPVGTGYEQYF.

The DNA of the CDR3 is TGCGCCAGCAGTGAGTCGGGACTAGCCCAAGAGACCCAGTACTTC. It translates to CASSESGLAQETQYF. The rearrangement links TRBV10-1 to TRBJ2-5, with TRBD2 identical over 9 bases. Germline values: CDR1 WNHNN, CDR2 SYGVQD (reference sequence). V lost 0 bases, J lost 1 base, and 0 bases stayed unmatched. This CDR3 is 15 amino acids long.

Only one count was recorded for this clone. The rearrangement joins TRBV27 to TRBJ1-2; 9 bases are a match to TRBD1. Trimming took 5 bases from V and 1 from J; bases not matched to a gene: 5. This CDR3 contains 15 residues. Germline V gene sequence: CDR1 MNHEY, CDR2 SMNVEV (reference sequence). The CDR3 bases are TGTGCCAGCAGTCCTGGGGGACAGGGTAACTATGGCTACACCTTC. Amino acids: CASSPGGQGNYGYTF.

For the CDR3, the DNA is TGTGCCAGCAGCTTAGATGGGGTGGGGGGATCACCCCTCCACTTT. It is translated as CASSLDGVGGSPLHF. The chain is built from TRBV11-2 and TRBJ1-6; tentatively, D is TRBD1 (5 bases). Germline values: CDR1 SGHAT, CDR2 FQNNGV. Trimming left V 0 bases short and J 10 bases short, with 13 bases between. The CDR3 loop spans 15 amino acids.

The chain uses TRBV18 and TRBJ2-7; perhaps TRBD1 as D (6 bases). Germline CDR1 reads KGHSH; CDR2 reads LQKENI. CDR3 length: 17 amino acids. V lost 2 bases and J lost 6, with 23 bases in between. The CDR3 spells CASSPTEQGENLLEQYF. The CDR3 DNA follows: TGTGCCAGCTCACCAACTGAACAGGGAGAAAATCTTCTCGAGCAGTACTTC.

This chain uses TRBV5-4 with TRBJ1-3; TRBD1 might be the D (5 bases). Germline CDR1 is SGHNT and CDR2 is YYREEE (reference sequence). There are 14 residues in the CDR3. V was clipped by 0 bases and J by 8 bases, with 12 bases between them. The CDR3 nucleotides read TGTGCCAGCAGCTTGGGACAGCGTTGGGACACCATATATTTT. This codes for CASSLGQRWDTIYF.

This sequence joins TRBV21-1 and TRBJ2-7; TRBD2 is the table's D call and was not checked against the DNA. TRBV21-1 is tagged as a pseudogene. The CDR3 runs 14 residues. The CDR3 DNA reads TGTGCCAGCAGCAAAGAGGATGGAGCCTACGAGCAGTACTTC. This gives the protein CASSKEDGAYEQYF.

This rearrangement joins TRBV9 to TRBJ2-1; 12 nucleotides line up with TRBD2. The CDR3 has 17 residues. J was trimmed by 7 bases and V by 0 bases; bases with no gene match: 8. From germline, CDR1 is SGDLS and CDR2 YYNGEE. CDR3 protein: CASSVVSSGRASNEQFF. In DNA, the CDR3 is TGTGCCAGCAGCGTAGTTTCTAGCGGGAGGGCCTCAAATGAGCAGTTCTTC.

CDR3 sequence reads: CASSTRLAGTTDTQYF. CDR3 nucleotides: TGTGCCAGCAGCACCCGACTAGCGGGAACCACAGATACGCAGTATTTT. The rearrangement joins TRBV7-9 to TRBJ2-3; TRBD2 aligns across 11 bases. The J segment lost 2 bases and the V segment lost 5 bases, leaving 6 bases of the junction unmatched. The length of the CDR3 is 16 residues. CDR1 is SEHNR and CDR2 is FQNEAQ in the germline V gene (reference sequence).

The V gene is TRBV5-1, the J gene TRBJ2-7, with 10 bases that match TRBD1. The CDR3 has 13 residues. The germline gives CDR1 SGHRS, CDR2 YFSETQ. Trimming took 0 bases from V and 7 from J; bases not matched to a gene: 1. The CDR3 nucleotides are TGCGCCAGCAGCTTGGGGACAGGGGGGGAGCAGTACTTC. It yields the protein CASSLGTGGEQYF.

The chain recombines TRBV13 with TRBJ2-3; TRBD2 matches 11 bases. The V gene end was trimmed by 1 base and the J gene end by 6 bases; junction bases not matched to a gene: 3. This CDR3 has 15 amino acids. The germline V gene has CDR1 PRHDT and CDR2 FYEKMQ (reference sequence). CDR3 in DNA: TGTGCCAGCAGCTTAGTACTAGCGGGGGTGGATACGCAGTATTTT. Encoded protein: CASSLVLAGVDTQYF.

This clone was observed once. J is TRBJ2-7 and V is TRBV18; 9 bases are shared with TRBD1. V shed 3 bases, J shed 5 bases, and the junction held 5 bases outside the gene matches. This CDR3 has 14 amino acids. Per germline, CDR1 KGHSH and CDR2 LQKENI. Written as DNA, the CDR3 is TGTGCCAGCTCACCCCCGGGACAGGGAAACGAGCAGTACTTC. Protein sequence: CASSPPGQGNEQYF.

The chain recombines TRBV5-1 with TRBJ2-1; D remains unclear. CDR3 size: 14 residues. Deletions cut 4 bases from V and 4 bases from J, with 12 bases between. Germline lookup yields CDR1 SGHRS and CDR2 YFSETQ. CDR3 nucleotides: TGCGCCAGCAGCCCCGCGAACCCATACAATGAGCAGTTCTTC. Amino acids: CASSPANPYNEQFF. The complete variable domain, with remaining parts taken from reference TRBV5-1 and TRBJ2-1, reads KAGVTQTPRYLIKTRGQQVTLSCSPISGHRSVSWYQQTPGQGLQFLFEYFSETQRNKGNFPGRFSGRQFSNSRSEMNVSTLELGDSALYLCASSPANPYNEQFFGPGTRLTVL.

This rearrangement joins TRBV4-3 to TRBJ1-6; tentative D call: TRBD1 (6 bases). This CDR3 contains 15 residues. Between the trimmed V and J ends, which lost 3 bases and 6 bases, there was a span of 12 bases. Germline V gene lookup returns CDR1 LGHNA and CDR2 YSLEER. The CDR3 spells CASSQDTGSNSPLHF. The CDR3 DNA is TGCGCCAGCAGCCAGGATACAGGGTCTAATTCACCCCTCCACTTT.

The J gene is TRBJ2-3, the V gene TRBV9; D is uncertain. Germline CDR1 and CDR2: SGDLS and YYNGEE. CDR3 length equals 14 residues. The V end was cut by 0 bases, the J end by 1 base, with 6 bases between. Here the CDR3 DNA reads TGTGCCAGCAGCGTAGGTGTCGGCACAGATACGCAGTATTTT. Its protein product is CASSVGVGTDTQYF.

The rearrangement uses TRBV25-1 and TRBJ1-6; D not certain. CDR1 and CDR2 (germline): MGHDK, SYGVNS. V was clipped by 1 base and J by 8 bases, with 9 bases between them. The CDR3 is made up of 14 amino acids. CDR3 region: CASSEWAPYSPLHF. The CDR3 coding sequence is TGTGCCAGCAGTGAATGGGCCCCCTATTCACCCCTCCACTTT.

This clone was seen a handful of times. V gene TRBV6-6 combines with J gene TRBJ2-5; D is perhaps TRBD2 (5 bases). This CDR3 is 13 amino acids long. Germline CDR1 is MNHNY and CDR2 is SVGAGI (reference sequence). V was trimmed by 11 bases and J by 5 bases, leaving 18 bases between them. The CDR3 sequence: CALMGDSGETQYF. The CDR3 nucleotides are TGTGCCCTGATGGGTGATTCGGGGGAGACCCAGTACTTC.

This clone was seen a single time. V gene TRBV30 combines with J gene TRBJ1-1; a possible D gene is TRBD1 (5 bases). Trimming removed 3 bases at V and 2 bases at J, with 22 bases between. Germline lookup yields CDR1 GTSNPN and CDR2 SVGIG (reference sequence). This CDR3 is built from 17 residues. The CDR3 bases are TGTGCCTGGAGACGATTCTCGATCACAGGCTATAACACTGAAGCTTTCTTT. Encoded protein: CAWRRFSITGYNTEAFF.